The rows below give T cell receptor beta chains drawn from one sample of a study of blood T cell repertoires in COVID-19. Method: immunoSEQ multiplex PCR; TCRdb's copy keeps in-frame clones and lacks some. This table has about 34,000 clones, more than 60% appearing once. What was sequenced was peripheral blood. The receptors originated from a man older than 75 with active or convalescent COVID-19. Each CDR3 is given with its conserved first and last residue. The D gene is left open where the match is weak. Some rows mark clone size as missing; the rest say once, few, many or name a class of expanded clone.

V gene: TRBV13; clone size: once; D gene: TRBD1; J gene: TRBJ2-2; CDR3 protein: CASSLTGQVNTGELFF; CDR3 DNA: TGTGCCAGCAGCCTGACGGGACAGGTAAACACCGGGGAGCTGTTTTTT
V gene: TRBV6-5; clone size: NA; D gene: NA; J gene: TRBJ1-3; CDR3 protein: CASRETGGGNTIYF; CDR3 DNA: TGTGCCAGCAGAGAGACAGGCGGCGGAAACACCATATATTTT
V gene: TRBV30; clone size: NA; D gene: NA; J gene: TRBJ1-2; CDR3 protein: CAWEFRASGYTF; CDR3 DNA: TGTGCCTGGGAATTCAGGGCCTCTGGCTACACCTTC
V gene: TRBV9; clone size: few; D gene: TRBD1; J gene: TRBJ1-6; CDR3 protein: CASSADRGTNSPLHF; CDR3 DNA: TGTGCCAGCAGCGCGGACAGGGGGACGAATTCACCCCTCCACTTT
V gene: TRBV5-1; clone size: NA; D gene: NA; J gene: TRBJ1-4; CDR3 protein: CASSLSPGTNEKLFF; CDR3 DNA: TGCGCCAGCAGCTTGTCTCCCGGGACTAATGAAAAACTGTTTTTT
V gene: TRBV5-1; clone size: NA; D gene: NA; J gene: TRBJ2-5; CDR3 protein: CASSLASGQETQYF; CDR3 DNA: TGCGCCAGCAGCTTGGCCAGCGGGCAAGAGACCCAGTACTTC
V gene: TRBV7-2; clone size: NA; D gene: TRBD1; J gene: TRBJ2-7; CDR3 protein: CASSLGQGGYEQYF; CDR3 DNA: TGTGCCAGCAGCTTAGGACAGGGGGGCTACGAGCAGTACTTC
V gene: TRBV3-1/TRBV3-2; clone size: few; D gene: NA; J gene: TRBJ2-1; CDR3 protein: CASSRETGGVYNEQFF; CDR3 DNA: TGTGCCAGCAGCCGTGAGACTGGCGGGGTGTACAATGAGCAGTTCTTC
V gene: TRBV7-2; clone size: NA; D gene: TRBD1; J gene: TRBJ1-5; CDR3 protein: CASSFGTGGNQPQHF; CDR3 DNA: TGTGCCAGCAGCTTTGGGACAGGGGGAAATCAGCCCCAGCATTTT
V gene: TRBV6-2/TRBV6-3; clone size: NA; D gene: NA; J gene: TRBJ1-1; CDR3 protein: CASSSTGYEAFF; CDR3 DNA: TGTGCCAGCAGCTCCACAGGGTACGAAGCTTTCTTT
V gene: TRBV7-6; clone size: NA; D gene: TRBD2; J gene: TRBJ2-7; CDR3 protein: CASSPQPSSGSYEQYF; CDR3 DNA: TGTGCCAGCAGCCCACAGCCGTCTAGCGGGAGCTACGAGCAGTACTTC
V gene: TRBV5-1; clone size: NA; D gene: NA; J gene: TRBJ2-7; CDR3 protein: CASSWDTSYEQYF; CDR3 DNA: TGCGCCAGCAGCTGGGACACCTCCTACGAGCAGTACTTC
V gene: TRBV20-1; clone size: NA; D gene: TRBD2; J gene: TRBJ2-7; CDR3 protein: CSASIFSGAGGYEQYF; CDR3 DNA: TGCAGTGCTAGTATTTTTAGCGGGGCGGGAGGCTACGAGCAGTACTTC
V gene: TRBV27; clone size: NA; D gene: TRBD2; J gene: TRBJ2-2; CDR3 protein: CASSSGLAGVVGELFF; CDR3 DNA: TGTGCCAGCAGTTCGGGACTAGCGGGAGTCGTCGGGGAGCTGTTTTTT
V gene: TRBV7-8; clone size: NA; D gene: NA; J gene: TRBJ2-7; CDR3 protein: CASSSRRGGGIPYEQYF; CDR3 DNA: TGTGCCAGCAGCTCCCGAAGGGGGGGAGGTATTCCCTACGAGCAGTACTTC
V gene: TRBV28; clone size: medium-sized; D gene: NA; J gene: TRBJ2-2; CDR3 protein: CASSFSRNTGELFF; CDR3 DNA: TGTGCCAGCAGTTTTTCTAGGAACACCGGGGAGCTGTTTTTT
V gene: TRBV19; clone size: NA; D gene: TRBD1; J gene: TRBJ1-1; CDR3 protein: CASMAEVRGSSEAFF; CDR3 DNA: TGTGCCAGTATGGCTGAGGTCAGGGGGTCTTCTGAAGCTTTCTTT
V gene: TRBV12-3/TRBV12-4; clone size: few; D gene: NA; J gene: TRBJ2-1; CDR3 protein: CATYEFSYNEQFF; CDR3 DNA: TGTGCCACCTACGAGTTTTCCTACAATGAGCAGTTCTTC
V gene: TRBV19; clone size: NA; D gene: TRBD1; J gene: TRBJ1-2; CDR3 protein: CASSITGGSDYGYTF; CDR3 DNA: TGTGCCAGTAGTATTACAGGGGGCAGCGACTATGGCTACACCTTC
V gene: TRBV19; clone size: NA; D gene: TRBD1; J gene: TRBJ1-6; CDR3 protein: CASSRDRSSYNSPLHF; CDR3 DNA: TGTGCCAGTAGTAGGGACAGGAGCTCCTATAATTCACCCCTCCACTTT
V gene: TRBV28; clone size: NA; D gene: TRBD2; J gene: TRBJ2-1; CDR3 protein: CASSFWTSSNEQFF; CDR3 DNA: TGTGCCAGCAGCTTCTGGACTAGCTCCAATGAGCAGTTCTTC
V gene: TRBV9; clone size: NA; D gene: TRBD1; J gene: TRBJ1-1; CDR3 protein: CASSGTGGYTEAFF; CDR3 DNA: TGTGCCAGCAGCGGGACAGGGGGTTACACTGAAGCTTTCTTT
V gene: TRBV28; clone size: NA; D gene: NA; J gene: TRBJ1-2; CDR3 protein: CASSPPMDGGGYTF; CDR3 DNA: TGTGCCAGCAGCCCCCCTATGGACGGGGGGGGCTACACCTTC
V gene: TRBV27; clone size: NA; D gene: NA; J gene: TRBJ1-1; CDR3 protein: CASCEYRDATEAFF; CDR3 DNA: TGTGCCAGCTGCGAGTACAGGGACGCCACTGAAGCTTTCTTT
V gene: TRBV24-1; clone size: NA; D gene: NA; J gene: TRBJ1-5; CDR3 protein: CATSGAGKGQPQHF; CDR3 DNA: TGTGCCACCAGTGGGGCAGGGAAAGGGCAGCCCCAGCATTTT
V gene: TRBV7-2; clone size: NA; D gene: TRBD1; J gene: TRBJ2-3; CDR3 protein: CASSTGQGVDTQYF; CDR3 DNA: TGTGCCAGCAGCACGGGACAGGGGGTGGATACGCAGTATTTT
V gene: TRBV28; clone size: NA; D gene: TRBD1; J gene: TRBJ1-5; CDR3 protein: CASSTHTTGVAQPQHF; CDR3 DNA: TGTGCCAGCAGTACGCACACGACAGGGGTTGCTCAGCCCCAGCATTTT
V gene: TRBV4-3; clone size: NA; D gene: TRBD1; J gene: TRBJ2-7; CDR3 protein: CASSQTDRVGEQYF; CDR3 DNA: TGCGCCAGCAGCCAAACGGACAGGGTCGGCGAGCAGTACTTC
V gene: TRBV5-3; clone size: NA; D gene: NA; J gene: TRBJ2-5; CDR3 protein: CARSLNGSQETQYF; CDR3 DNA: TGTGCCAGAAGCTTGAACGGGTCCCAAGAGACCCAGTACTTC
V gene: TRBV19; clone size: NA; D gene: TRBD2; J gene: TRBJ2-7; CDR3 protein: CASRSSGSSYEQYF; CDR3 DNA: TGTGCCAGTAGGTCTAGCGGGAGCTCCTACGAGCAGTACTTC